The rows below give T cell receptor beta chains drawn from one sample of a study of long-term antiretroviral therapy in people with HIV. Generated by immunoSEQ multiplex PCR, the TCRdb table keeps only in-frame clones and is missing some. Here the sample spans about 20,000 clones, just over 90% being singletons. The sequenced sample was unsorted PBMCs, obtained about 4.6 years before starting antiretroviral therapy. The receptors here all came from a woman aged 25 to 39 with HIV. The CDR3 runs from the conserved cysteine through the conserved F or W. The order of the fields is J gene, D gene, V gene, clone size, CDR3 DNA, CDR3 protein. The D gene is left open where the match is weak. Clone size is stated in some rows and not others, as once, few, many or a class when expanded.

>TRBJ2-5|TRBD2|TRBV9|.
TGTGCCAGCAGCGTAGGAACTAGCGGGAGTCCGGAGACCCAGTACTTC
CASSVGTSGSPETQYF
>TRBJ2-1|TRBD1|TRBV19|.
TGTGCCAGTAGTTCGCGACAGGGCAATGAGCAGTTCTTC
CASSSRQGNEQFF
>TRBJ1-4|.|TRBV7-9|once
TGTGCCAGCAGCTTAAGTCAGGGTTTGGAAAAACTGTTTTTT
CASSLSQGLEKLFF
>TRBJ1-2|.|TRBV5-8|once
TGTGCCAGCAGGCGAAACCTCTATGGCTACACCTTC
CASRRNLYGYTF
>TRBJ2-3|.|TRBV6-6|.
TGTGCCAGCAGTACTCGACAGACTAGCACAGATACGCAGTATTTT
CASSTRQTSTDTQYF
>TRBJ2-7|TRBD2|TRBV19|.
TGTGCCAGTAGTCTCGACGGACTAGCGGGCGGGAGATCTACCTACGAGCAGTACTTC
CASSLDGLAGGRSTYEQYF
>TRBJ1-6|TRBD1|TRBV6-5|.
TGTGCCAGCAGTTTGGGACAGGTTAATTCACCCCTCCACTTT
CASSLGQVNSPLHF
>TRBJ1-2|.|TRBV27|.
TGTGCCAGCAGTGATGGACAGTTTTCCAGGGGCTACACCTTC
CASSDGQFSRGYTF
>TRBJ2-5|TRBD2|TRBV4-3|.
TGCGCCAGCAGCCAAGATCTCAGCGGGACGAGAGGAGAGACCCAGTACTTC
CASSQDLSGTRGETQYF
>TRBJ1-3|.|TRBV9|.
TGTGCCAGCAGCGTAGGGGCAGGGAGCGATGGAAACACCATATATTTT
CASSVGAGSDGNTIYF
>TRBJ2-3|TRBD2|TRBV5-1|.
TGCGCCAGCAGCCCCTCCCCTAGCGGAGGAGGCACAGATACGCAGTATTTT
CASSPSPSGGGTDTQYF
>TRBJ2-7|.|TRBV7-2|.
TGTGCCAGCAGCTTAGAGAGGGGGGAGTACGAGCAGTACTTC
CASSLERGEYEQYF
>TRBJ1-2|.|TRBV6-1|.
TGTGCCAGCAGCCACTATGGCTACACCTTC
CASSHYGYTF
>TRBJ1-3|.|TRBV30|.
TGTGCCTGGGCAGAGGGGAATCCTGGAAACACCATATATTTT
CAWAEGNPGNTIYF
>TRBJ1-1|.|TRBV7-2|.
TGTGCCAGCAGCTTGGCCCGGGACCGCACTGAAGCTTTCTTT
CASSLARDRTEAFF
>TRBJ2-1|.|TRBV7-9|.
TGTGCCAGCAGCTCGACCGCCCCTGGTCTCGACGATGAGCAGTTCTTC
CASSSTAPGLDDEQFF
>TRBJ1-5|.|TRBV6-6|.
TGTGCCAGCAGTCCCAGGAGGATCGGACAAGGGAATTTT
CASSPRRIGQGNF
>TRBJ1-3|.|TRBV6-4|.
TGTGCCAGCAGTGCCTTCTCTGGAAACACCATATATTTT
CASSAFSGNTIYF
>TRBJ1-6|.|TRBV30|.
TGTGCCTGGAGTGCCGCCGGTAATTCACCCCTCCACTTT
CAWSAAGNSPLHF
>TRBJ2-1|.|TRBV18|.
TGTGCCAGCTCACCCCGGACAGAGAGCAATGAGCAGTTCTTC
CASSPRTESNEQFF
>TRBJ2-2|TRBD2|TRBV15|.
TGTGCCACCAGCAGAGATGATATAGCGGGGACGAACGGGGAGCTGTTTTTT
CATSRDDIAGTNGELFF
>TRBJ2-1|TRBD2|TRBV10-2|.
TGCGCCAGCAGTGCCCGGACTAGCGGCTACAATGAGCAGTTCTTC
CASSARTSGYNEQFF
>TRBJ2-2|TRBD2|TRBV30|.
TGTGCCTCTATGGCCTCTAAACTAGCGGGGTCCGGGGAGCTGTTTTTT
CASMASKLAGSGELFF
>TRBJ2-7|.|TRBV18|.
TGTGCCAGCTCACCACCGCTGGGGGGAGAATCCTACGAGCAGTACTTC
CASSPPLGGESYEQYF
>TRBJ1-1|TRBD1|TRBV2|.
TGTGCCAGCAGGACTATGACAGGGGGCGGGTCTGAAGCTTTCTTT
CASRTMTGGGSEAFF
>TRBJ1-3|.|TRBV18|.
TGTGCCAGCTCACCCTCTATAGGGTCTGGAAACACCATATATTTT
CASSPSIGSGNTIYF
>TRBJ1-2|.|TRBV30|.
TGTGCCTGGAGTGTACAGTTAGCTAACTATGGCTACACCTTC
CAWSVQLANYGYTF
>TRBJ1-1|.|TRBV27|once
TGTGCCAGCAGTTTGGCTAGCGCGGGGGGGACGAACACTGAAGCTTTCTTT
CASSLASAGGTNTEAFF
>TRBJ2-3|TRBD2|TRBV18|.
TGTGCCAGCTCACCATCCGCTAGCGGGGGCACAGATACGCAGTATTTT
CASSPSASGGTDTQYF
>TRBJ2-2|.|TRBV4-3|.
TGCGCCAGCAGCCAAGATCTGGGGGGCGCCGGGGAGCTGTTTTTT
CASSQDLGGAGELFF
>TRBJ2-5|.|TRBV5-4|.
TGTGCCAGCTCCGATTATACGCTGAGGGGGACCCAGTACTTC
CASSDYTLRGTQYF
>TRBJ1-4|.|TRBV6-1|.
TGTGCCAGCACCCGAGTATCGGGGGCTAATGAAAAACTGTTTTTT
CASTRVSGANEKLFF
>TRBJ1-2|.|TRBV14|.
TGTGCCAGCAGCAAAATCGGGACCAACTATGGCTACACCTTC
CASSKIGTNYGYTF
>TRBJ2-5|.|TRBV4-3|.
TGCGCCAGCAGCCAAGATGGTCAGGGGATGGAGACCCAGTACTTC
CASSQDGQGMETQYF
>TRBJ1-2|TRBD1|TRBV18|once
TGTGCCAGCTCACAGACTCAGGGGGGAGAGTATGGCTACACCTTC
CASSQTQGGEYGYTF
>TRBJ2-1|TRBD1|TRBV7-8|.
TGTGCCAGCAGCTTGGACAGGGCCTCTTTCACCAGCACCTACAATGAGCAGTTCTTC
CASSLDRASFTSTYNEQFF
>TRBJ1-2|.|TRBV7-8|.
TGTGCCAGCAGCTTAAATTCAGACAGCAGCTATGGCTACACCTTC
CASSLNSDSSYGYTF
>TRBJ1-2|.|TRBV4-3|once
TGCGCCAGCAGCCAAGAAGTTGGGCTCGTCGGGGGCTACACCTTC
CASSQEVGLVGGYTF
>TRBJ1-1|.|TRBV4-3|.
TGCGCCAGCAGCCAAACAGGGAGGACTGAAGCTTTCTTT
CASSQTGRTEAFF
>TRBJ1-2|.|TRBV2|.
TGTGCCAGCAGTGAACCCGTCTCGAACTATGGCTACACCTTC
CASSEPVSNYGYTF
>TRBJ1-5|TRBD1|TRBV19|.
TGTGCCAGTAGTATAAGGGAGACAGGGCCTACGCCCCAGCATTTT
CASSIRETGPTPQHF
>TRBJ2-1|TRBD2|TRBV11-3|.
TGTGCCAGCAGCCCTAGCGGGCATGAGCAGTTCTTC
CASSPSGHEQFF
>TRBJ1-2|TRBD1|TRBV7-3|.
TGTGCCAGCAGCTTGGGACAGACCTATGGCTACACCTTC
CASSLGQTYGYTF
>TRBJ2-7|.|TRBV7-9|.
TGTGCCAGCAGCTTAGGGGGGCAGGGACTACTCTCCTACGAGCAGTACTTC
CASSLGGQGLLSYEQYF